Shown below are 2 T cell receptor beta chains from a single sample sequenced in a study of naive and memory T cell subsets. The beta constant-region primer was an equimolar mix of two oligonucleotides covering TRBC1 and TRBC2. TCRdb fed the UMI-ligation and nested PCR reads into MiXCR, producing one record per CDR3 protein. Of around 160,000 distinct CDR3 sequences detected, more than 15% appear once; the ten largest clones hold about 0.14%. The specimen was naive CD4+ T cells from blood. All receptors come from a human donor in good health.

The rearrangement joins TRBV29-1 to TRBJ2-1, with 7 bases fitting TRBD2. The CDR3 length is 17 residues. V trimming: 3 bases; J trimming: 0 bases; junction bases outside the gene matches: 11. Germline V gene lookup returns CDR1 SQVTM and CDR2 ANQGSEA. CDR3 sequence reads: CSVEGGDWQYSYNEQFF. The CDR3 DNA is TGCAGCGTTGAGGGGGGGGATTGGCAGTACTCCTACAATGAGCAGTTCTTC.

The chain joins TRBV5-1 to TRBJ2-6; D not certain. Deletions cut 0 bases from V and 3 bases from J, with 4 bases between. This CDR3 region has 14 residues. Germline CDR1 and CDR2: SGHRS and YFSETQ. The CDR3 reads CASSLADGANVLTF. The CDR3 DNA follows: TGCGCCAGCAGCTTGGCCGATGGGGCCAACGTCCTGACTTTC.